Below are 17 T cell receptor beta chains sequenced from a single sample in a study. Treg sorting used a CD4+CD25+CD127-/low gate. TCRdb itself ran the 5' RACE reads through MiXCR, one entry per CDR3 protein. Of about 11,000 distinct CDR3 sequences listed, about 30% are singletons. Material: Tregs sorted from a lymph node. These receptors were obtained from a female donor with breast cancer.

This clonotype is termed medium-sized. The chain employs TRBV6-5 and TRBJ1-5, with 7 bases matching TRBD1. Germline CDR1 is MNHEY and CDR2 is SVGAGI. Trimming cost V 5 bases and J 5 bases; bases outside gene matches: 9. This CDR3 is built from 15 residues. CDR3 coding DNA: TGTGCCAGCAGTACCACCCGGGACAGAGATCAGCCCCAGCATTTT. Its protein is CASSTTRDRDQPQHF.

This clonotype is labeled medium-sized (0.01 to 0.1%). This chain joins TRBV7-8 and TRBJ2-7, with no clear D. Trimming cost V 8 bases and J 3 bases, with 5 bases left between them. Germline lookup yields CDR1 SGHVS and CDR2 FQNEAQ. The CDR3 extends over 10 amino acids. CDR3 coding DNA: TGTGCCAGCGGATACTACGAGCAGTACTTC. It encodes CASGYYEQYF.

By sample fraction, this clonotype is medium-sized. The chain recombines TRBV20-1 with TRBJ2-5; 16 nucleotides align to TRBD2. CDR3 size: 16 residues. CDR1 is DFQATT, CDR2 SNEGSKA, per germline (reference sequence). The V and J ends lost 6 bases and 4 bases, in that order; junction bases with no gene match: 8. Written as DNA, the CDR3 is TGCAGTGCACAGGGACTAGCGGGAGGGCCTGGAGAGACCCAGTACTTC. Its translation: CSAQGLAGGPGETQYF.

In its sample, this clonotype ranks as medium-sized. The chain uses TRBV6-5 and TRBJ1-1; D not certain. V lost 0 bases and J lost 0, with 8 bases in between. This CDR3 comprises 15 residues. Germline CDR1 reads MNHEY; CDR2 reads SVGAGI. The CDR3 region is CASSYSSQLNTEAFF. CDR3 sequence (DNA): TGTGCCAGCAGTTACTCGTCCCAACTGAACACTGAAGCTTTCTTT.

By its share, this clonotype is medium-sized (0.01 to 0.1%). The rearrangement uses TRBV4-1 and TRBJ1-5; D call uncertain. Germline assignment: CDR1 MGHRA and CDR2 YSYEKL. The CDR3 has 15 amino acids. Between the trimmed V and J ends, which lost 0 bases and 3 bases, there was a span of 9 bases. The CDR3 region has the DNA TGCGCCAGCAGCCAAGAGTCGATGGTCAATCAGCCCCAGCATTTT. Translation gives CASSQESMVNQPQHF.

This clonotype ranks as medium-sized. This rearrangement joins TRBV6-1 to TRBJ2-1, with D possibly being TRBD1 or TRBD2 (6 bases each). Germline V gene sequence: CDR1 MNHNS, CDR2 SASEGT. The V end was cut by 7 bases, the J end by 6 bases, with 13 bases between. The CDR3 length is 13 residues. DNA of the CDR3: TGTGCCAGCATACTACAGGGAGGCAATGAGCAGTTCTTC. Translated: CASILQGGNEQFF.

This clonotype is medium-sized (0.01 to 0.1%) in the sample. This chain connects TRBV3-1 to TRBJ2-1; TRBD1 matches 8 bases. CDR1 and CDR2 from the germline V gene are LGHDT and YNNKEL (reference sequence). This CDR3 has 15 residues. V shed 1 base, J shed 10 bases, and the junction held 9 bases outside the gene matches. The CDR3 DNA is TGTGCCAGCAGCCAAGGGGACAGGTTCTTCGGCGAGCAGTTCTTC. As protein: CASSQGDRFFGEQFF.

This CDR3 is CATSRDIESGRETQYF. CDR3 in DNA: TGTGCCACCAGCAGAGATATTGAAAGTGGCAGGGAGACCCAGTACTTC. V usage is TRBV15 and J usage is TRBJ2-5; D gene ambiguous. Trimming removed 0 bases from V and 5 bases from J, with 16 bases in between. Germline lookup yields CDR1 LNHNV and CDR2 YYDKDF (reference sequence). The CDR3 sequence is 16 residues long.

In this sample, this clonotype is medium-sized. This chain links TRBV4-1 with TRBJ1-5; no clear D. CDR3 size: 15 residues. Per the germline V gene, CDR1 is MGHRA and CDR2 is YSYEKL. V lost 1 base to trimming and J lost 7 bases, with 14 bases between them. The CDR3 DNA follows: TGCGCCAGCAGCCAAGTTGGAGGGTTTGGCCAGCCCCAGCATTTT. Translating it yields CASSQVGGFGQPQHF.

The chain combines TRBV3-1 with TRBJ2-7; perhaps TRBD1 as D (6 bases). Germline CDR1 reads LGHDT; CDR2 reads YNNKEL (reference sequence). The CDR3 is 14 residues long. V lost 1 base and J 2 bases, leaving 9 bases between the germline ends. The CDR3 DNA sequence: TGTGCCAGCAGCCAAGTGCAGGGGCCCTACGAGCAGTACTTC. This codes for CASSQVQGPYEQYF.

This clonotype was seen at least ten times. V and J are TRBV11-2 and TRBJ2-7; D is possibly TRBD1 (6 bases). V lost 6 bases and J lost 5, with 14 bases in between. Germline V CDR1 and CDR2: SGHAT, FQNNGV. The CDR3 runs 13 residues. CDR3 amino acids: CASSLTRGHEQYF. In nucleotides, the CDR3 is TGTGCCAGCAGTTTAACCAGGGGCCACGAGCAGTACTTC.

In this sample, this clonotype turned up a few times. The rearrangement joins TRBV20-1 to TRBJ2-1; no reliable D call. The length of the CDR3 is 14 residues. CDR1 is DFQATT, CDR2 SNEGSKA, per germline (reference sequence). The V end lost 0 bases, the J end lost 2 bases, and 8 bases lay between the germline ends. For the CDR3, the DNA is TGCAGTGCTAGAGATACACCCCCCTACAATGAGCAGTTCTTC. Amino acids: CSARDTPPYNEQFF.

In its sample, this clonotype was seen a few times. The chain is built from TRBV5-4 and TRBJ2-1, with D unresolved. V was shortened by 4 bases and J by 4 bases, with 21 bases between the two germline ends. The germline V gene encodes CDR1 SGHNT and CDR2 YYREEE (reference sequence). The CDR3 has 17 residues. Here the CDR3 reads CASSTAPGPSGYNEQFF. The CDR3 nucleotides read TGTGCCAGCAGCACGGCCCCGGGTCCGTCTGGGTACAATGAGCAGTTCTTC.

As regards this clonotype: Sequence at one end of the junction differs from germline and may be a read error. V gene TRBV5-6 combines with J gene TRBJ2-1; 7 nucleotides line up with TRBD2. The CDR3 is made up of 15 amino acids. Germline V CDR1 and CDR2: SGHDT, YYEEEE. CDR3 region: CASSLVRERYNKQFF. CDR3 DNA: TGTGCCAGCAGCTTGGTGCGGGAGAGATACAATAAGCAGTTCTTC.

The chain couples TRBV3-1 to TRBJ2-7; TRBD2 matches at 7 bases. From germline, CDR1 is LGHDT and CDR2 YNNKEL (reference sequence). The CDR3 totals 14 residues. With V trimmed by 4 bases and J by 2 bases, 5 bases remained unmatched. CDR3 sequence: CASSPWEGPYEQYF. DNA for the CDR3: TGTGCCAGCAGCCCATGGGAGGGCCCCTACGAGCAGTACTTC.

This clonotype was counted ten times or more. This chain joins TRBV6-5 and TRBJ2-2; D might be TRBD1 (6 bases). Between the trimmed V and J ends, which lost 5 bases and 4 bases, there was a span of 17 bases. From germline, CDR1 is MNHEY and CDR2 SVGAGI. This CDR3 comprises 16 residues. The CDR3 region is CASSPGTSRVTGELFF. For the CDR3, the DNA is TGTGCCAGCAGTCCCGGGACATCAAGGGTCACCGGGGAGCTGTTTTTT.

This clonotype was picked up one time. Possible read error: a much larger clone is one base away. The CDR3 carries no conserved terminal phenylalanine or tryptophan, so it likely arises from a read error. The rearrangement uses TRBV9 and TRBJ2-3; 9 nucleotides match TRBD2. CDR3 length: 15 amino acids. Losses at the gene ends were 3 bases for V and 0 bases for J; bases not matched to a gene: 2. CDR1 and CDR2 (germline): SGDLS, YYNGEE. DNA of the CDR3: TGTGCCAGCAGCGCTAGCGGGGTAAGCACAGATACGCAGTATCTT. Translating it yields CASSASGVSTDTQYL.